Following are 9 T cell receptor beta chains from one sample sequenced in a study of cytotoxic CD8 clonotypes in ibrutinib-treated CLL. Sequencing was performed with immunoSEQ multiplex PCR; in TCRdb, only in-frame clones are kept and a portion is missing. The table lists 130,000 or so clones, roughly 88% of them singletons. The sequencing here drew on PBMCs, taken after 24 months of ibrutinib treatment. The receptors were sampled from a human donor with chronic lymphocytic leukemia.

The CDR3 sequence: CASVLREPTDTQYF. The CDR3 bases are TGTGCCAGCGTGTTGCGGGAACCCACAGATACGCAGTATTTT. The V and J genes are TRBV2 and TRBJ2-3; D possibly corresponds to TRBD2 (6 bases). This CDR3 is built from 14 residues. Trimming pared 8 bases from V and 2 bases from J, leaving 14 bases between. Germline V gene data show CDR1 as SNHLY and CDR2 as FYNNEI. Drawing the rest from reference TRBV2 and TRBJ2-3, the complete variable domain is EPEVTQTPSHQVTQMGQEVILRCVPISNHLYFYWYRQILGQKVEFLVSFYNNEISEKSEIFDDQFSVERPDGSNFTLKIRSTKLEDSAMYFCASVLREPTDTQYFGPGTRLTVL.

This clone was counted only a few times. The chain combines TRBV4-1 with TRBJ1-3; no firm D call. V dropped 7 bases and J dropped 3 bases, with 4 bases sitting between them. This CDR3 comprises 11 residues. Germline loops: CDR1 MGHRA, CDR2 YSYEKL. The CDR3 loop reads CASTNGNTIYF. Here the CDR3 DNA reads TGCGCCAGCACGAATGGAAACACCATATATTTT.

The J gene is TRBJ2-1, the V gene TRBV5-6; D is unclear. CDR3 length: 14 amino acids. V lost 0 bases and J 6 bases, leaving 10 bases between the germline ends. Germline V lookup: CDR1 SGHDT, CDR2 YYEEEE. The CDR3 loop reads CASSLVGGGNEQFF. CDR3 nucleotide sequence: TGTGCCAGCAGCTTGGTAGGCGGTGGCAATGAGCAGTTCTTC.

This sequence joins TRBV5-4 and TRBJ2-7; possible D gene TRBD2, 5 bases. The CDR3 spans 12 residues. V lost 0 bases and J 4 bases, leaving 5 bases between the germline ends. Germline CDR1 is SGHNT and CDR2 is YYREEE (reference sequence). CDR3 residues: CASSLGGYEQYF. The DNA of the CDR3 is TGTGCCAGCAGCTTGGGAGGGTACGAGCAGTACTTC.

The CDR3 sequence is CASSAGEPYTF. CDR3 bases: TGTGCCAGCAGTGCGGGGGAACCATACACCTTC. J is TRBJ1-2 and V is TRBV2, with a weak D call TRBD1 (5 bases). The CDR3 runs to 11 residues. Germline V gene sequence: CDR1 SNHLY, CDR2 FYNNEI. Trimming took off 4 bases at V and 11 bases at J, with 11 bases between the two ends. Variable domain in full (rest from reference TRBV2 and TRBJ1-2): EPEVTQTPSHQVTQMGQEVILRCVPISNHLYFYWYRQILGQKVEFLVSFYNNEISEKSEIFDDQFSVERPDGSNFTLKIRSTKLEDSAMYFCASSAGEPYTFGSGTRLTVV.

The CDR3 sequence is CASSQDWGRTDTQYF. CDR3 bases: TGCGCCAGCAGCCAAGATTGGGGCCGCACAGATACGCAGTATTTT. V gene TRBV4-3 combines with J gene TRBJ2-3; D perhaps matches TRBD1 (5 bases). With 0 bases removed from V and 1 base from J, the gap between germline ends came to 8 bases. The germline V gene has CDR1 LGHNA and CDR2 YSLEER. The CDR3 runs to 15 residues.

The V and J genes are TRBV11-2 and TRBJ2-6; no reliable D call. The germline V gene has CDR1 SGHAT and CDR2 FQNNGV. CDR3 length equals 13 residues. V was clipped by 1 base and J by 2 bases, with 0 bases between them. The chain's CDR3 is CASSLAGANVLTF. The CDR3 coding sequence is TGTGCCAGCAGCTTAGCTGGGGCCAACGTCCTGACTTTC.

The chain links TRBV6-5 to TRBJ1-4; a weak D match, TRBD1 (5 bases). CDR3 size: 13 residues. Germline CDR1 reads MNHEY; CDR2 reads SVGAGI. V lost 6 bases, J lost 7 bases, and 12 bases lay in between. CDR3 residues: CASSRGISEKLFF. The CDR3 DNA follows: TGTGCCAGCAGCCGGGGCATCTCTGAAAAACTGTTTTTT.

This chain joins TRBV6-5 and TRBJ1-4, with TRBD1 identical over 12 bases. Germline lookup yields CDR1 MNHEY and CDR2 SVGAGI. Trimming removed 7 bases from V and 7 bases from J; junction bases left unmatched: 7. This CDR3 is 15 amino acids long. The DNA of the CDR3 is TGTGCCAGCAAGGGGACAGGGGGCGGAGGTGAAAAACTGTTTTTT. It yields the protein CASKGTGGGGEKLFF.